The sequence of this T cell receptor (beta chain) was determined in a study of cytomegalovirus exposure and HLA in healthy donors (dated by TCRdb to the late 2010s). As for the study more broadly: In an earlier analysis of approximately 640 of the donors, approximately 300 Gb of sequence data and 117 million unique TCR beta sequences from about 179 million T cells were reported. The genetic ancestry cluster associated with self-reported Caucasian donors included over 80% of the roughly 400 genotyped donors. Class I and class II HLA loci were covered by the typing at four-digit resolution. A later analysis re-examined previously published TCR beta repertoires from over 500 donors and added high-resolution HLA genotyping to investigate patterns of TCR occurrence. Genome-wide SNP genotypes for about 65% of the 666 donors were used in a later genetic analysis, which treated that subset as a discovery cohort. The aim of the study was to test whether cataloging public T cell receptors could identify signatures of past pathogen exposure. Along with the approximately 620-subject first cohort, a separate validation cohort of some 130 different subjects was used. To predict cytomegalovirus infection status, the study combined high-throughput TCR immunosequencing, statistical association of individual TCRs with disease status, and machine learning. Rather than drawing on any new phenotypic data, the later analysis identified candidate immune exposures from TCR beta sequences and the way those sequences occurred across donors. Among over 350 genotyped donors of the cohort, an average of roughly 240,000 unique TCR beta nucleotide sequences were sequenced per donor, roughly a sixth of them non-productive. Typing coverage differed by locus: A, B, C, DRB1 and DQB1 were typed in about 629-640 donors, DQA1 in 522, DPA1 in approximately 610, and DPB1 in roughly 470. To decide whether each TCR beta V gene segment behaved as functional or pseudogenic, an earlier analysis of over 500 of the donors relied on high-throughput TCR beta sequencing. All discovery cohort repertoires had been generated on a single sequencing platform. The study used immunosequencing to profile the T cell repertoires of approximately 640 subjects and linked those repertoires to cytomegalovirus serostatus. Donor age, sex, ethnicity and CMV serostatus were compiled alongside the repertoire data. An early release covering about 600 HLA-typed donors comprised about 300 gigabases of sequencing data and around 80 million unique TCR sequences. Because of strong linkage in the cohort, roughly five DR-DQ haplotypes were treated as single units for association and clustering. Broad study findings and their caveats: In both the original and validation cohorts, the classifier was reported to diagnose cytomegalovirus status with high specificity and sensitivity. A later analysis found that HLA-associated TCR beta chains were more clonally expanded and had lower generation probabilities than equally common non-associated chains. The presence/absence analyses assumed that sequencing depth was roughly uniform across donors, and that assumption may not be true. Correlated functional status among segregating V segments might reflect linkage disequilibrium, but an unknown experimental factor could not be ruled out. A later analysis found that most CMV-associated TCR beta chains appeared HLA-restricted, with HLA associations seemingly driven largely by CMV exposure. According to a later analysis, TCR association rates differed among HLA loci, with DRB1 alleles showing the most associated TCRs and HLA-C alleles showing the fewest. The only immune exposure information available for the cohort was CMV serostatus. The study gave a list of roughly 150 TCR beta chains associated with cytomegalovirus. A few of the identified cytomegalovirus-associated TCR beta chains were confirmed in vitro to be specific for cytomegalovirus antigens. In this cohort, only TCR beta chains were sequenced, and detectable features were limited by the absence of alpha or paired-chain data. Some IMGT-functional V segments, including TRBV6-2 and TRBV6-3, could not be told apart with the 87-base-pair reads, so those segments were excluded. Roughly 17 rarely observed V segments, including chromosome 9 orphons, were excluded from the earlier analysis of approximately 500 of the donors because counts were too low. A later genetic analysis reported fewer N-insertions in productive TCRs among donors in an Asian-associated ancestry cluster than the roughly 620-donor mean. V-gene and J-gene trimming of TCR beta chains was associated with a missense DCLRE1C variant in a later genetic analysis, and the association was replicated in an independent cohort. Because HLA typing was unavailable for some donors at each locus, only the typed subset was used in association tests. A further reported finding was that TCR beta sequences accurately predicted the HLA-A and HLA-B alleles for most subjects in the first cohort. An earlier analysis of some 590 of the donors showed that most TCR beta V segments appeared in productive rearrangements either about 87% or about 30% of the time, which broadly matched IMGT annotations. When HLA alleles, especially DR and DQ, strongly co-occurred, attributing TCR associations to individual alleles was difficult. While some public TCRs were present in many individuals, most TCR sequences turned up only very rarely across donors. Specific HLA alleles were associated with roughly 16,000 TCR beta sequences at a false discovery rate of 0.05 in a later analysis. Several of the top co-occurrence clusters appeared to be linked to parvovirus B19, influenza, CMV and Epstein-Barr virus, according to a later analysis. It was suggested by the authors that the approach could potentially be generalized to other disease states and immunological phenotypes. A cluster of highly shared sequence variants was judged likely to be a technical artifact of the sequencing pipeline.

Libraries were constructed by the immunoSEQ multiplex PCR assay. A mixture of 60 forward primers for TCR Vbeta segments and 13 reverse primers for TCR Jbeta segments was used in the multiplex PCR. The CDR3 region of rearranged TCR beta genes was amplified from genomic DNA with a multiplex PCR assay. The Illumina HiSeq System was used to sequence the amplified TCR beta libraries as 87-base-pair reads. Per the original workflow: A later analysis counted approximately 74 million unique TCR beta chains across the 666 repertoires, and some 11 million of these chains were shared by at least two donors. To remove PCR and sequencing errors, raw reads were error-corrected and collapsed into unique sequences using a nearest-neighbor algorithm that merged closely related sequences. V, D and J gene segments were assigned by aligning CDR3 sequences to IMGT reference sequences. For a sequence to be retained, a match of at least six nucleotides was required to both a V gene segment and a J gene segment. Rearrangements were called productive when the CDR3 lacked stop codons and stayed in frame with V and J; all others were non-productive. Following IMGT convention, CDR3 was defined as the stretch from the second conserved V-encoded cysteine to the conserved J-encoded phenylalanine. In an earlier analysis of around 570 of the donors, sequences lacking an unambiguous match to a single V gene segment were excluded. An earlier analysis of 450 to 650 of the donors called V segments functional above 56.7% productive rearrangements and segregating when the between-donor standard deviation exceeded 5%. A statistical classification framework was built to diagnose cytomegalovirus status from the catalog of TCR beta chain sequences. A later analysis assigned V and J genes by comparing TCR nucleotide sequences with IMGT/GENE-DB human TR gene sequences. The TCRdist pipeline was used in a later analysis to assign CDR3 sequences and most-parsimonious VDJ recombination scenarios. A later analysis defined each TCR beta chain by its CDR3 amino acid sequence plus V-gene family, and excluded reads lacking a unique V-gene family. To address suspected cross-contamination and a sequencing artifact, a later analysis removed roughly 640 highly shared, low-generation-probability nucleotide sequences. In a later analysis, a clonal expansion index for each public chain was calculated from normalized within-repertoire ranks of inferred template counts. A later analysis computed generation probabilities with a VDJ recombination model fitted to out-of-frame rearrangements, and checked the results against IGoR. A later analysis scored TCR-TCR, TCR-HLA and TCR-CMV co-occurrence with hypergeometric tests, applying a repertoire-size bias correction to TCR pairs. False discovery rates were estimated in a later analysis by permuting HLA or CMV assignments 20 times. In a later analysis, co-occurring TCRs were grouped using DBSCAN, with TCRdist sequence similarity added in when clustering inside HLA-allele-positive subsets. Repertoires with fewer than 30,000 or more than 120,000 public chains, plus five repertoires with anomalous nucleotide sharing, were excluded from co-occurrence clustering. The table was pulled from immuneACCESS by TCRdb, which kept in-frame rearrangements only. Such tables lose some clones; where checked, under half of the loss comes from unresolved V genes, and the rest has no known cause. The V and J calls and clone size come from that table; D and trimming were worked out from the DNA. The sample records about 130,000 clones, 75% to 90% of which are singletons. Of the sample, 1% falls within the top ten clones.

The cohort comprised 666 healthy bone marrow donors. Cohort members were all nominally healthy when sampled, although unrecorded immune exposures were likely present. The donor was CMV seronegative and was included in the group of a few hundred seronegative cohort members. A peripheral blood sample was collected from each donor, and TCR beta sequencing was performed on peripheral blood mononuclear cells. The Qiagen DNeasy Blood Extraction Kit was used to extract genomic DNA from the blood cell samples. Points on this clone: Its antigen is not yet known. Per-base quality was not reported, and no clone a single base away is much larger than it.

The CDR3 spans 17 residues, from the cysteine through the phenylalanine. The entry retains the CDR3 DNA only, 51 bases that are in frame from base 1. Deletion took 0 bases off V and 3 bases off J, with a span of 16 bases between the germline ends. CDR1 and CDR2, per the germline V gene, are SGDLS and YYNGEE. The TCR sequence derives from a man in his forties in good health and CMV-seronegative. This chain is built from TRBV9 and TRBJ2-1; tentative D gene TRBD1, with 8 bases matching. Source material: PBMCs. DNA sequence: TGTGCCAGCAGCGTAGGTGGGAGGGACAGGCTCTACAATGAGCAGTTCTTC. This translates into CASSVGGRDRLYNEQFF.